This TCR beta chain was sequenced in a study of shared clonotypes between healthy human individuals. Sequenced by immunoSEQ multiplex PCR; TCRdb stores in-frame clones only, minus some. The sample holds hundreds of thousands of clones, roughly 70% seen once. This CDR3 spans 12 amino acids. Trimming removed 7 bases from V and 14 bases from J, with 20 bases in between. The germline CDR1 and CDR2 sequences are SNHLY and FYNNEI. The chain has TRBV2 and TRBJ2-5, with D tentatively TRBD1 (6 bases). The sequence came from a woman aged 25 to 39 in good health. The specimen was memory CD4+ T cells sorted from blood. Subset indicated: CD45RA-negative fraction. CDR3 nucleotides: TGTGCCAGCAACCCGTGGACAGCTACCTTTTACTTC. It translates to CASNPWTATFYF. The complete variable domain, with remaining parts taken from reference TRBV2 and TRBJ2-5, reads EPEVTQTPSHQVTQMGQEVILRCVPISNHLYFYWYRQILGQKVEFLVSFYNNEISEKSEIFDDQFSVERPDGSNFTLKIRSTKLEDSAMYFCASNPWTATFYFGPGTRLLVL.